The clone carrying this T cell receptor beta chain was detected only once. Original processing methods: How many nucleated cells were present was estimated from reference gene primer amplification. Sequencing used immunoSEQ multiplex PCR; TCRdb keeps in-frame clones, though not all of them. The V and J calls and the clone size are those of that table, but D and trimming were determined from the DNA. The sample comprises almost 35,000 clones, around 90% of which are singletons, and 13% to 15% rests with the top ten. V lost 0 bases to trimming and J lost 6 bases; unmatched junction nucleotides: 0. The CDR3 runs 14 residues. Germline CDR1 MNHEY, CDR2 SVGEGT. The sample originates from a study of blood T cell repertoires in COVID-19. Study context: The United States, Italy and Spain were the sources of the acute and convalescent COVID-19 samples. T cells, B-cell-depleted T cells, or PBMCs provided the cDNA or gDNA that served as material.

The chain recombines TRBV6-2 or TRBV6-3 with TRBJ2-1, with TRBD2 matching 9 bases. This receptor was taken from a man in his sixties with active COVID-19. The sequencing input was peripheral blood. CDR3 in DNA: TGTGCCAGCAGTTACTCGACTAGCGGCAATGAGCAGTTCTTC. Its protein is CASSYSTSGNEQFF.